Below, one T cell receptor (beta chain) is given with its context. This specimen belongs to a study of control samples from healthy donors and cancer patients. Profiled with immunoSEQ multiplex PCR; TCRdb holds only in-frame clones, not every one. The table lists around 140,000 clones, about nine tenths of them singletons. The CDR3 runs to 17 residues. The germline V gene encodes CDR1 SNHLY and CDR2 FYNNEI. With V trimmed by 2 bases and J by 11 bases, 18 bases remained unmatched. Sequencing input: blood. This sequence originates from a man between 18 and 29 years old in good health. The chain joins TRBV2 to TRBJ1-1; 9 bases fit TRBD1. The CDR3 loop reads CASSELFGTGMGGRAFF. In nucleotides, the CDR3 is TGTGCCAGCAGTGAACTTTTTGGGACAGGGATGGGAGGAAGGGCTTTCTTT.